The subject of this entry is one T cell receptor beta chain. This receptor's antigen is unknown. The record has no base qualities; no much larger clone is one base away. This sample also contains other DNA sequences that code for the same CDR3. This sample was included in a study of memory CD4+ T cells and cytomegalovirus serostatus (dated by TCRdb to the late 2010s). For the wider study: The cohort comprised about 33 healthy Belgian adults, 9 CMV seropositive and some 24 CMV seronegative. CD4+ memory TCRbeta repertoires of a Belgian cohort with known cytomegalovirus serostatus were sequenced in order to replicate a published TCR-based CMV serostatus classifier. Points the paper makes about the study in general: Of over 150 previously reported CMV-associated TCRbeta sequences, around 67 appeared in the CD4+ memory repertoires, each in one to five individuals. Unlike the original study, which covered naive and memory CD4+ and CD8+ populations, the Belgian study sequenced only CD4+CD45RO+ memory cells. For predicting CMV serostatus, the median bootstrapped AUC was roughly 0.95 using the original framework and around 0.9 using a US-trained random forest. The original-framework classifier achieved a median bootstrapped AUC of almost 0.97 with a 95% CI of 0.76-1.00 on the Belgian cohort. The results were interpreted as suggesting that the CMV-associated TCR signature is largely present in the CD4+ memory repertoire.

Single viable CD3+CD4+CD8-CD45RO+ cells were sorted as memory CD4+ T cells on a FACSAria II. CMV serostatus was determined with a Roche Elecsys assay detecting serum IgG against CMV pp150, pp28, p38 and p52. Once the samples were thawed, total CD4+ T cells were enriched through positive selection using CD4 magnetic microbeads. Samples originated from another study that specifically interrogated the CD4+ T cell memory repertoire. Peripheral blood mononuclear cells were isolated and cryopreserved following standard operating procedures; serum was stored at -80 °C. Staining used CD3-PerCP (BW264/56), CD4-APC (RPA-T4), CD45RO-PE (UCHT1) and CD8-Pacific Orange (3B5) antibodies, with Sytox blue excluding non-viable cells. The Quick-DNA Microprep Kit was used to extract genomic DNA from the sorted cells. Amplification of TCRbeta DNA was done with the immunoSEQ hsTCRbeta kit, following the protocol from the manufacturer. TCRbeta libraries were sequenced on an Illumina MiSeq instrument. The authors processed their data as follows. Removing out-of-frame sequences left under 2.5 million distinct TCRbeta sequences, an average of about 70,000 per individual. Each individual was scored by the count of 164 previously reported CMV-associated TCRbeta sequences and the total productive distinct TCRbeta count. A beta-binomial model was reimplemented in Python, and scikit-learn random forests with default parameters were trained on US cohort data. Classifier performance on the Belgian cohort was summarized as median AUC with percentile confidence intervals over 10,000 bootstrap iterations. TCRdb obtained this table from immuneACCESS and retained in-frame rearrangements with V and J assigned. These tables miss some clones; where compared with another copy, unresolved V genes account for less than half of the shortfall, and the remainder is unexplained. For V, J and clone size, that table is used; D and trimming come from the DNA. The sample contains tens of thousands of clones, roughly 83% of them found a single time. The top ten clones comprise roughly 1.1% of the sample.

From a lookup of the germline V gene (reference sequence), CDR1 and CDR2 are DFQATT and SNEGSKA. The cysteine opens and the phenylalanine closes a CDR3 of 11 amino acids. This entry keeps only the CDR3 DNA: 33 bases, framed from base 1. The V and J ends are trimmed by 5 bases and 6 bases, leaving 8 bases between them. Sequenced sample: memory CD4+ T cells from blood. The chain employs TRBV20-1 and TRBJ2-4; the D region possibly corresponds to TRBD2 (6 bases align). This TCR derives from an adult in good health and CMV-seronegative. The nucleotides are TGCAGTGCTCGGGGAGGAAACATTCAGTACTTC. Its product reads: CSARGGNIQYF.